Described below is a single T cell receptor beta chain sequence and its context. Its antigen remains undetermined. The junction differs from germline at one of its ends, possibly a read error. The CDR1 and CDR2 encoded by the germline V gene are LGHNA and YSLEER. CDR3 length: 17 amino acids, cysteine to phenylalanine. Of all the DNA, just the CDR3 is kept, 51 bases in frame from base 1. Receptors were amplified or captured by multiplex PCR. Sequencing was performed on an Illumina HiSeq 2500. TCRbeta libraries were constructed through three rounds of nested PCR with primers (Table S4) according to protocols modified from ARM-PCR. Before sequencing, PCR products in the 200-500 bp range were cut out of the gel and cleaned up using the QIAquick gel extraction kit. The published analysis was carried out like this. Trimmomatic was used to clean the reads, FLASH was used to merge the reads into complete CDR3 sequences, and MiTCR was used to assign the reads to V(D)J germline segments. Clonal diversity was computed as the inverse Simpson's index with VDJtools. A read counted as productive if the sequence was in-frame and lacked a premature stop codon. TCRdb passed the public sequencing reads through fastp at Q25 and MiXCR, retaining productive beta sequences. Every CDR3 protein is listed once, alongside the most common genes and DNA of its rows. These V and J calls are TCRdb output, not the study's own analysis. The sample table holds about 93,000 distinct CDR3 sequences, of which around 71% were seen once. Around 18% of the sample goes to the ten largest clones.

Bulk unsorted tissue served as the source for RNA extraction, and RNA quality was assessed using a NanoDrop ND-1000 and an Agilent 2100. The donors were newly diagnosed lung cancer patients admitted for thoracic surgery in China from August to November 2014 who had not received prior chemotherapy. Anyone who had undergone radiotherapy or chemotherapy before, or who had another cancer at the same time, was left out of the study. Surgical tissue pieces of about 1-2 cm3 were preserved in RNAlater solution and were kept at -80 degrees C until use. This entry is derived from a study of tumor and adjacent non-tumor tissue in lung cancer (dated by TCRdb to between 2018 and 2020). With respect to the entire study: The cohort included around twelve adenocarcinoma, 2 squamous cell carcinoma and 1 small cell lung cancer patients. The approximately 15 enrolled patients, of whom about 10 were men and 5 were women, were aged roughly 30 to 85 years and were diagnosed with TNM stage I to III disease. Sequencing generated a total of approximately 130,000,000 productive TCRbeta reads, averaging roughly 4.2 million reads per sample. The study compared bulk TCRbeta repertoires from lung tumor tissue and matched distant non-tumor lung tissue of more than 12 lung cancer patients. More than 25 paired specimens, one tumor and one normal lung sample per patient, were profiled by TCRbeta CDR3 sequencing.

Overall results and qualifications from the work: TCR diversity was significantly higher in younger patients, and greater tumor TCR diversity was associated with shorter overall survival and shorter disease-free survival. In normal lung, the top 100 clones accounted for a significantly larger cumulative share of the repertoire than in tumor tissue. With only around 15 patients in the cohort, the authors noted that larger samples and more detailed clinical data are needed. Because peripheral blood was not sequenced, the blood TCRbeta repertoires of the lung cancer patients in the study went unexamined. The methods do not name the sequencing platform or mention unique molecular identifiers. TCR diversity (inverse Simpson) was significantly higher in tumor than in normal lung tissue (roughly 430 vs 170, P = 0.0075, Mann-Whitney U test).

The receptor was isolated from a man aged 55-75 years with non-small cell lung cancer. The sequence links TRBV4-3 to TRBJ1-6, and possibly TRBD1, on 6 matching bases. Specimen: lung tumor tissue. The DNA sequence is as follows: TGCGCCAGCAGCCAAGACGCCTCGGGGGGCTATAATTCACCCCTTCACTTT. Translation gives CASSQDASGGYNSPLHF.